A selection of T cell receptor beta chains follows, all from one sample in a study of blood T cell repertoires in COVID-19. The protocol was immunoSEQ multiplex PCR, while the TCRdb copy is restricted to in-frame clones and leaves out a portion. The sample has approximately 130,000 clones; about 88% are singletons. Sequencing was performed on PBMCs or T cells enriched from blood (not recorded which). The receptors were sampled from a woman in her forties or fifties who had recovered from COVID-19. Each CDR3 is given with its conserved first and last residue. D genes are given only for firm matches. Some rows mark clone size as missing; the rest say once, few, many or name a class of expanded clone.

j_gene | len | d_gene | abundance | v_gene | CDR3aa | CDR3nt
TRBJ2-2 | 16 | TRBD1 | . | TRBV19 | CASSIGGGRGTGELFF | TGTGCCAGTAGTATAGGAGGGGGCAGGGGCACCGGGGAGCTGTTTTTT
TRBJ1-5 | 17 | . | . | TRBV4-1 | CASSRAAQGTSNQPQHF | TGCGCCAGCAGCCGTGCGGCTCAGGGAACAAGCAATCAGCCCCAGCATTTT
TRBJ2-1 | 15 | TRBD2 | . | TRBV6-5 | CASSTTSGANNEQFF | TGTGCCAGCAGCACAACTAGCGGGGCCAACAATGAGCAGTTCTTC
TRBJ1-4 | 15 | TRBD1 | . | TRBV11-2 | CASSRGQGTNEKLFF | TGTGCCAGCAGCCGGGGACAGGGAACTAATGAAAAACTGTTTTTT
TRBJ2-7 | 15 | TRBD2 | . | TRBV27 | CASSSPQAGVVEQYF | TGTGCCAGCAGTTCCCCCCAGGCGGGGGTAGTTGAGCAGTACTTC
TRBJ1-5 | 16 | TRBD1 | . | TRBV23-1 | CASIPTGVYSNQPQHF | TGCGCCAGCATCCCGACAGGGGTCTATAGCAATCAGCCCCAGCATTTT
TRBJ1-4 | 14 | . | . | TRBV4-2 | CASSQDLGPEKLFF | TGTGCCAGCAGCCAAGATTTGGGGCCTGAAAAACTGTTTTTT
TRBJ1-5 | 15 | TRBD1 | few | TRBV5-1 | CASSLQGASNQPQHF | TGCGCCAGCAGCTTACAGGGGGCCAGCAATCAGCCCCAGCATTTT
TRBJ2-2 | 14 | TRBD1 | few | TRBV30 | CAWSIDRVAGELFF | TGTGCCTGGAGTATAGACAGGGTAGCCGGGGAGCTGTTTTTT
TRBJ2-7 | 15 | TRBD2 | few | TRBV6-5 | CASSPLAGGAGEQYF | TGTGCCAGCAGTCCCCTCGCGGGGGGGGCGGGCGAGCAGTACTTC
TRBJ1-2 | 16 | . | . | TRBV9 | CASSVGSGGQGYGYTF | TGTGCCAGCAGCGTAGGATCTGGGGGCCAAGGCTATGGCTACACCTTC
TRBJ1-6 | 13 | . | . | TRBV6-5 | CASRAAEFSPLHF | TGTGCCAGCAGGGCGGCTGAATTTTCACCCCTCCACTTT
TRBJ2-1 | 15 | TRBD1 | . | TRBV6-5 | CASSSGQGANGEQFF | TGTGCCAGCAGTTCTGGACAGGGGGCTAACGGGGAGCAGTTCTTC
TRBJ1-1 | 16 | TRBD1 | . | TRBV18 | CASSPQGQGMRTEAFF | TGTGCCAGCTCACCACAGGGACAGGGAATGAGGACTGAAGCTTTCTTT
TRBJ2-4 | 14 | TRBD1 | . | TRBV10-1 | CASSDGDSENIQYF | TGCGCCAGCAGTGATGGGGACAGCGAAAACATTCAGTACTTC
TRBJ2-7 | 14 | . | . | TRBV11-3 | CASSSPGGPYEQYF | TGTGCCAGCAGCTCCCCCGGGGGACCCTACGAGCAGTACTTC
TRBJ1-6 | 15 | . | few | TRBV3-1/TRBV3-2 | CASSLQGGVDSPLHF | TGTGCCAGCAGCCTCCAGGGTGGGGTCGATTCACCCCTCCACTTT
TRBJ1-3 | 15 | TRBD1 | . | TRBV6-5 | CASSYSANRGNTIYF | TGTGCCAGCAGTTACTCAGCGAACAGGGGGAACACCATATATTTT
TRBJ2-2 | 15 | . | . | TRBV15 | CATSRLGGNTGELFF | TGTGCCACCAGCAGATTGGGAGGGAACACCGGGGAGCTGTTTTTT
TRBJ2-7 | 15 | TRBD1 | . | TRBV7-2 | CASSLGRQGFSEQYF | TGTGCCAGCAGCTTAGGTAGACAGGGGTTCAGCGAGCAGTACTTC
TRBJ1-1 | 13 | . | . | TRBV5-4 | CASSRGHSTEAFF | TGTGCCAGCAGCAGGGGACATTCCACTGAAGCTTTCTTT
TRBJ2-3 | 15 | . | few | TRBV6-5 | CASSYGQGPTDTQYF | TGTGCCAGCAGTTACGGGCAGGGGCCCACAGATACGCAGTATTTT
TRBJ2-7 | 16 | TRBD2 | . | TRBV27 | CASSFSPSGGFYEQYF | TGTGCCAGCAGTTTTTCCCCTAGCGGGGGATTCTACGAGCAGTACTTC
TRBJ2-1 | 18 | TRBD2 | . | TRBV5-1 | CASTPGPAGGPEFDEQFF | TGCGCCAGCACCCCAGGTCCAGCGGGGGGGCCTGAGTTCGATGAGCAGTTCTTC
TRBJ1-6 | 15 | . | once | TRBV9 | CASSVTRGDGSPLHF | TGTGCCAGCAGCGTGACGCGGGGCGATGGTTCACCCCTCCACTTT
TRBJ2-1 | 14 | TRBD1 | . | TRBV14 | CASSQDVRGNEQFF | TGTGCCAGCAGCCAAGATGTCAGGGGGAATGAGCAGTTCTTC
TRBJ1-4 | 14 | . | . | TRBV18 | CASSQGLINEKLFF | TGTGCCAGCTCACAGGGGCTTATTAATGAAAAACTGTTTTTT
TRBJ2-1 | 14 | . | . | TRBV7-9 | CASSPLLSYNEQFF | TGTGCCAGCAGCCCTCTCCTCTCCTACAATGAGCAGTTCTTC
TRBJ2-1 | 15 | . | . | TRBV11-2 | CASSLAGNPYNEQFF | TGTGCCAGCAGCTTAGCAGGGAACCCCTACAATGAGCAGTTCTTC
TRBJ1-2 | 13 | . | once | TRBV5-1 | CASSLDGDYGYTF | TGCGCCAGCAGCTTGGACGGGGACTATGGCTACACCTTC
TRBJ2-2 | 18 | TRBD1 | . | TRBV2 | CASSVLVLDRRSTGELFF | TGTGCCAGCAGTGTTCTGGTTCTGGACAGGCGATCCACCGGGGAGCTGTTTTTT
TRBJ1-2 | 14 | . | . | TRBV4-1 | CASSQPQGGNGYTF | TGCGCCAGCAGCCAGCCACAGGGTGGGAATGGCTACACCTTC
TRBJ2-2 | 14 | . | once | TRBV13 | CASSPGAGTGELFF | TGTGCCAGCAGCCCAGGGGCGGGCACCGGGGAGCTGTTTTTT
TRBJ2-7 | 15 | TRBD1 | . | TRBV9 | CASSAMGTGTYEQYF | TGTGCCAGCAGCGCGATGGGGACAGGGACTTACGAGCAGTACTTC
TRBJ2-7 | 13 | TRBD1 | . | TRBV6-5 | CASSYDRVYEQYF | TGTGCCAGCAGTTATGACAGGGTCTACGAGCAGTACTTC
TRBJ2-2 | 19 | TRBD2 | . | TRBV6-2/TRBV6-3 | CASSYFQVRGTKNTGELFF | TGTGCCAGCAGTTACTTCCAAGTCCGCGGGACTAAGAACACCGGGGAGCTGTTTTTT
TRBJ1-6 | 15 | TRBD1 | . | TRBV2 | CASSKGGFNNSPLHF | TGTGCCAGCAGTAAAGGGGGCTTCAATAATTCACCCCTCCACTTT
TRBJ2-7 | 15 | TRBD1 | . | TRBV5-6 | CASSAEGQGAYEQYF | TGTGCCAGCAGCGCAGAGGGACAGGGGGCGTACGAGCAGTACTTC
TRBJ2-4 | 13 | . | . | TRBV21-1 | CAFLREAKNIQYF | TGTGCCTTCCTTCGGGAAGCCAAAAACATTCAGTACTTC
TRBJ1-6 | 18 | . | . | TRBV6-6 | CASSPLGGGSSYNSPLHF | TGTGCCAGCAGTCCGCTCGGTGGGGGGAGCTCCTATAATTCACCCCTCCACTTT
TRBJ2-3 | 19 | TRBD2 | . | TRBV7-2 | CASSLPQRLAGDGSNTQYF | TGTGCCAGCAGCTTACCCCAACGACTAGCGGGGGACGGGTCAAATACGCAGTATTTT
TRBJ1-4 | 13 | . | . | TRBV29-1 | CSYMPGANEKLFF | TGCAGCTACATGCCCGGGGCTAATGAAAAACTGTTTTTT
TRBJ1-5 | 15 | . | . | TRBV19 | CASSVGRGSNQPQHF | TGTGCCAGTAGTGTCGGTCGCGGTAGCAATCAGCCCCAGCATTTT
TRBJ2-2 | 15 | . | few | TRBV5-6 | CASSLMTRNTGELFF | TGTGCCAGCAGCTTAATGACACGGAACACCGGGGAGCTGTTTTTT
TRBJ2-3 | 17 | . | once | TRBV7-3 | CASSSPVGGGGGDTQYF | TGTGCCAGCAGCTCCCCCGTGGGGGGGGGCGGTGGAGATACGCAGTATTTT
TRBJ1-1 | 11 | . | . | TRBV6-5 | CASYTGAEAFF | TGTGCCAGCTATACGGGGGCTGAAGCTTTCTTT
TRBJ2-7 | 17 | TRBD1 | . | TRBV10-3 | CAISRNYNRGHSYEQYF | TGTGCCATCAGTCGAAATTACAACAGGGGGCACTCCTACGAGCAGTACTTC
TRBJ2-6 | 17 | . | once | TRBV6-4 | CASSEDSHTSGANVLTF | TGTGCCAGCAGTGAGGACTCACATACTTCTGGGGCCAACGTCCTGACTTTC
TRBJ1-1 | 15 | . | . | TRBV11-2 | CASSPWGGANTEAFF | TGTGCCAGCAGCCCGTGGGGAGGAGCAAACACTGAAGCTTTCTTT
TRBJ2-7 | 14 | TRBD1 | . | TRBV2 | CASRNGQGFNEQYF | TGTGCCAGCAGAAACGGACAGGGATTCAACGAGCAGTACTTC